These 27 T cell receptor beta chains came from one sample sequenced in a study of blood T cell repertoires in COVID-19. TCRdb keeps only in-frame clones here, not all; method: immunoSEQ multiplex PCR. The sample has about 390,000 clones, around nine tenths seen once. The sample consisted of PBMCs or T cells enriched from blood (not recorded which). The receptors shown here come from a woman aged 50 to 65 who had recovered from COVID-19.

The V call is TRBV13, the J call TRBJ1-2; possible D gene TRBD1, 5 bases. Germline CDR1 PRHDT, CDR2 FYEKMQ (reference sequence). V gave up 5 bases and J gave up 2 bases, with 18 bases separating them. The CDR3 is 16 residues long. CDR3 DNA sequence: TGTGCCAGCAGCCGCAAGACAGCATACCAGAACTATGGCTACACCTTC. Protein: CASSRKTAYQNYGYTF.

The chain recombines TRBV5-5 with TRBJ1-3, with D maybe TRBD1 (6 bases). The CDR3 length is 16 residues. The V gene lost 2 bases and the J gene lost 7 bases, with 19 bases spanning the gap. From germline, CDR1 is SGHKS and CDR2 YYEKEE (reference sequence). The CDR3 DNA sequence: TGTGCCAGCAGCTTTTCAGGGGCGGATTCGCGGAACACCATATATTTT. This codes for CASSFSGADSRNTIYF.

The V gene is TRBV14, the J gene TRBJ1-6; 8 positions match TRBD1. Germline-derived CDR1 and CDR2 are SGHDN and FVKESK. The V segment lost 4 bases and the J segment 10 bases; nucleotides outside the gene matches: 6. This CDR3 is 14 amino acids long. CDR3 sequence reads: CASSPMTGESPLHF. CDR3 nucleotide sequence: TGTGCCAGCAGCCCGATGACAGGGGAATCACCCCTCCACTTT.

The chain has TRBV3-1 (or the pseudogene TRBV3-2) and TRBJ2-7, with D possibly TRBD2 on 5 matching bases. This CDR3 has 15 amino acids. Germline V lookup: CDR1 LGHDT, CDR2 YNNKEL (reference sequence). V dropped 0 bases and J dropped 2 bases, with 11 bases sitting between them. CDR3 amino acids: CASSQDLVEAYEQYF. CDR3 coding DNA: TGTGCCAGCAGCCAAGATCTGGTGGAGGCCTACGAGCAGTACTTC.

The chain joins TRBV11-2 to TRBJ2-1; 7 bases are shared with TRBD2. V gave up 3 bases and J gave up 7 bases; unmatched junction bases: 15. The CDR3 consists of 17 residues. Germline assignment: CDR1 SGHAT and CDR2 FQNNGV. CDR3: CASSFRASGSRGNEQFF. The CDR3 bases are TGTGCCAGCAGCTTTCGGGCTAGCGGTTCCCGAGGGAATGAGCAGTTCTTC.

The genes are TRBV7-2 and TRBJ1-5; tentative D call: TRBD1 (6 bases). Germline CDR1 SGHTA, CDR2 FQGNSA. CDR3 length: 17 residues. Trimming cost V 0 bases and J 4 bases, with 16 bases left between them. The CDR3 DNA sequence: TGTGCCAGCAGCTTAGCGCAGGCGACAGGTCGAAATCAGCCCCAGCATTTT. Its translation: CASSLAQATGRNQPQHF. The whole variable domain, remainder taken from reference TRBV7-2 and TRBJ1-5, is GAGVSQSPSNKVTEKGKDVELRCDPISGHTALYWYRQSLGQGLEFLIYFQGNSAPDKSGLPSDRFSAERTGGSVSTLTIQRTQQEDSAVYLCASSLAQATGRNQPQHFGDGTRLSIL.

V usage is TRBV15 and J usage is TRBJ1-5; unclear D gene. In germline, CDR1 is LNHNV, CDR2 YYDKDF (reference sequence). The CDR3 extends over 11 amino acids. Trimming took 0 bases from V and 11 from J, leaving 5 bases between them. CDR3: CATSRDRSQHF. CDR3 nucleotide sequence: TGTGCCACCAGCAGAGATCGGTCCCAGCATTTT.

This sequence joins TRBV2 and TRBJ1-2; TRBD1 matches at 8 bases. This CDR3 is built from 13 residues. The V gene's germline CDR1 is SNHLY and CDR2 FYNNEI. J gave up 6 bases and V 5 bases, and 5 bases lay outside the gene matches. The CDR3 DNA sequence: TGTGCCAGCAGTTATACAGGGGGGGATGGCTACACCTTC. As protein: CASSYTGGDGYTF.

This chain uses TRBV27 with TRBJ1-6; TRBD1 matches 7 bases. The CDR3 length is 17 residues. Trimming took 1 base from V and 10 from J; bases not matched to a gene: 13. Germline loops: CDR1 MNHEY, CDR2 SMNVEV (reference sequence). CDR3 DNA: TGTGCCAGCAGTTTATTTCTGAGACAGGGAAGTGAATCACCCCTCCACTTT. Translation: CASSLFLRQGSESPLHF.

The chain combines TRBV2 with TRBJ1-1, with 7 positions matching TRBD1. V lost 5 bases and J lost 1; bases outside the gene matches: 4. Germline CDR1 and CDR2: SNHLY and FYNNEI. The CDR3 spans 14 residues. The CDR3: CASSRQGGNTEAFF. CDR3 nucleotides: TGTGCCAGCAGTCGCCAGGGGGGGAACACTGAAGCTTTCTTT.

DNA for the CDR3: TGCGCCAGCAGCCAAGCGGCTAGTTCACCCCTCCACTTT. It yields the protein CASSQAASSPLHF. The chain joins TRBV4-1 to TRBJ1-6; D remains unclear. The CDR3 extends over 13 amino acids. Germline V gives CDR1 MGHRA, CDR2 YSYEKL. The V end lost 1 base, the J end lost 9 bases, and 7 bases lay between the germline ends.

This clone was detected only once. The chain combines TRBV28 with TRBJ1-5; 9 bases are shared with TRBD1. This CDR3 contains 15 residues. The germline V gene encodes CDR1 MDHEN and CDR2 SYDVKM. J gave up 7 bases and V 3 bases, and 7 bases lay outside the gene matches. The CDR3 nucleotides are TGTGCCAGCAGTTTTACTGGGACAGGGAGCCAGCCCCAGCATTTT. Its protein is CASSFTGTGSQPQHF.

V is TRBV3-1 (or the pseudogene TRBV3-2) and J is TRBJ1-1; D remains ambiguous. The CDR3 runs to 15 residues. Trimming left V 4 bases short and J 1 base short, with 13 bases between. Germline V gene lookup returns CDR1 LGHDT and CDR2 YNNKEL (reference sequence). CDR3 in amino acids: CASSLSPVPNTEAFF. Here the CDR3 DNA reads TGTGCCAGCAGCCTTAGCCCAGTCCCGAACACTGAAGCTTTCTTT.

This rearrangement joins TRBV6-1 to TRBJ1-2; D not resolved. V was clipped by 1 base and J by 0 bases, with 6 bases between them. This CDR3 contains 14 residues. CDR1 is MNHNS, CDR2 SASEGT, per germline. CDR3 nucleotide sequence: TGTGCCAGCAGTGAAGTAGCATCTAACTATGGCTACACCTTC. Protein: CASSEVASNYGYTF.

This rearrangement joins TRBV7-9 to TRBJ2-7; 7 nucleotides match TRBD1. The CDR3 sequence is 14 residues long. V shed 4 bases and J 0 bases; nucleotides not matched to a gene: 3. Looked up from germline, CDR1 is SEHNR and CDR2 is FQNEAQ (reference sequence). This chain's CDR3 is CASSSWTGSYEQYF. CDR3 sequence (DNA): TGTGCCAGCAGCTCTTGGACAGGCTCCTACGAGCAGTACTTC.

J is TRBJ1-2 and V is TRBV3-1 (or the pseudogene TRBV3-2); D not resolved. The CDR3 extends over 14 amino acids. Germline CDR1 and CDR2: LGHDT and YNNKEL (reference sequence). V was shortened by 2 bases and J by 4 bases, with 11 bases between the two germline ends. The CDR3 loop is CASSQFFSGYGYTF. Written as DNA, the CDR3 is TGTGCCAGCAGCCAATTCTTCTCAGGCTATGGCTACACCTTC.

This chain joins TRBV7-9 and TRBJ1-2; D is uncertain. Trimming took 5 bases from V and 4 from J, leaving 11 bases between them. This CDR3 is built from 13 residues. Per germline, CDR1 SEHNR and CDR2 FQNEAQ (reference sequence). CDR3 loop: CASSRAESYGYTF. The CDR3 coding sequence is TGTGCCAGCAGCCGAGCCGAGTCCTATGGCTACACCTTC.

Points on this clone: A read error is the likely source, as a far larger clone sits one nucleotide away. The CDR3 nucleotides read TGTGCCAGCAGCTTTGGGCAGAACTATGGCTACACCTTC. Amino acid sequence: CASSFGQNYGYTF. The genes are TRBV5-4 and TRBJ1-2; D remains unclear. Trimming pared 2 bases from V and 2 bases from J, leaving 7 bases between. The CDR3 extends over 13 amino acids. Germline V CDR1 and CDR2: SGHNT, YYREEE (reference sequence).

The chain recombines TRBV28 with TRBJ1-2; D call uncertain. From germline, CDR1 is MDHEN and CDR2 SYDVKM. This CDR3 has 14 residues. Trimming left V 3 bases short and J 8 bases short, with 16 bases between. The CDR3 sequence: CASSFSAPFGGYTF. The CDR3 DNA sequence: TGTGCCAGCAGTTTCAGCGCCCCCTTTGGGGGCTACACCTTC.

This chain joins TRBV7-9 and TRBJ2-7; 14 bases are shared with TRBD2. V was pared by 9 bases and J by 5 bases, with 3 bases of the junction left unmatched. Per the germline V gene, CDR1 is SEHNR and CDR2 is FQNEAQ (reference sequence). CDR3 length equals 13 residues. Here the CDR3 reads CASTGLAGDEQYF. CDR3 sequence (DNA): TGTGCCAGTACGGGACTAGCGGGGGACGAGCAGTACTTC.

The chain's CDR3 is CASSKGQGKEKLFF. CDR3 nucleotides: TGTGCCAGCAGCAAGGGACAGGGAAAGGAAAAACTGTTTTTT. This chain joins TRBV7-9 and TRBJ1-4, with 9 positions matching TRBD1. In germline, CDR1 is SEHNR, CDR2 FQNEAQ (reference sequence). V lost 5 bases and J lost 8; bases outside the gene matches: 6. The CDR3 totals 14 residues.

This sequence joins TRBV3-1 (or the pseudogene TRBV3-2) and TRBJ2-2; 8 bases fit TRBD1. The CDR3 consists of 16 residues. The germline gives CDR1 LGHDT, CDR2 YNNKEL (reference sequence). V dropped 2 bases and J dropped 4; count of bases not matched to a gene: 6. CDR3 DNA sequence: TGTGCCAGCAGCCAATTGCAGGGGGCTAGCACCGGGGAGCTGTTTTTT. Its protein is CASSQLQGASTGELFF.

This clone turned up a few times. CDR3 nucleotides: TGTGCCAGCAGAACAACAGGGGGAAGCTCCTACGAGCAGTACTTC. Protein sequence: CASRTTGGSSYEQYF. The genes are TRBV27 and TRBJ2-7, with 8 bases aligning to TRBD1. J was trimmed by 0 bases and V by 6 bases; bases with no gene match: 7. CDR3 length: 15 residues. Germline CDR1 MNHEY, CDR2 SMNVEV (reference sequence).

The chain is built from TRBV5-4 and TRBJ1-2; D call uncertain. The CDR3 consists of 13 residues. Germline assignment: CDR1 SGHNT and CDR2 YYREEE (reference sequence). Trimming cost V 1 base and J 4 bases, with 8 bases left between them. The CDR3 DNA reads TGTGCCAGCAGCTTGCCTTTCAGCTATGGCTACACCTTC. It specifies CASSLPFSYGYTF.

V is TRBV5-1 and J is TRBJ1-4; 8 bases agree with TRBD1. Trimming took 2 bases from V and 8 from J; bases not matched to a gene: 5. The CDR3 spans 14 residues. Germline V gene data show CDR1 as SGHRS and CDR2 as YFSETQ. This chain's CDR3 is CASSFGQGAEKLFF. For the CDR3, the DNA is TGCGCCAGCAGCTTCGGTCAGGGGGCGGAAAAACTGTTTTTT.

The chain recombines TRBV4-3 with TRBJ1-1, with D perhaps TRBD1 (5 bases). CDR3 length equals 14 residues. V was clipped by 5 bases and J by 0 bases, with 10 bases between them. Per the germline V gene, CDR1 is LGHNA and CDR2 is YSLEER. The CDR3 nucleotides read TGCGCCAGCAGCAGGGACTACATGAACACTGAAGCTTTCTTT. Residues: CASSRDYMNTEAFF.

This clone was counted once. The same CDR3 also results from other DNA sequences found in this sample. The rearrangement links TRBV6-5 to TRBJ2-1; TRBD2 is a possible D gene (5 bases). Germline CDR1 MNHEY, CDR2 SVGAGI. The CDR3 runs 11 residues. The V end was cut by 5 bases, the J end by 7 bases, with 6 bases between. The CDR3 loop reads CASSRGNEQFF. CDR3 sequence (DNA): TGTGCCAGCAGTCGGGGAAATGAGCAGTTCTTC.